Below, 10 T cell receptor beta chains from the same sample are listed, as sequenced in a study of regulatory T cells in long-lasting Graves disease. Time point given: persistent/refractory GD, antithyroid drugs over 5 years with positive TRAb. Extracted RNA from PBMCs served as the source of the TCR library. To make TCR beta libraries, researchers used iRepertoire HTBI primers and Arm-PCR of CDR3 regions. Via MiXCR, TCRdb re-called the multiplex PCR reads, giving one row per CDR3 protein. Found here are approximately 690,000 distinct CDR3 sequences, roughly 30% of them singletons; the top ten hold 40% to 50%. This sample comprised peripheral blood mononuclear cells (PBMCs), obtained when the disease was refractory, from a patient treated with antithyroid drugs. The source of these receptors is a female donor with Graves disease.

The V call is TRBV7-9, the J call TRBJ1-1, with 7 bases fitting TRBD1. Germline lookup yields CDR1 SEHNR and CDR2 FQNEAQ (reference sequence). The CDR3 is 16 amino acids. The V gene end was trimmed by 7 bases and the J gene end by 0 bases; junction bases not matched to a gene: 11. CDR3 protein: CASTVFPTGVNTEAFF. The CDR3 bases are TGTGCCAGCACTGTATTCCCCACAGGGGTGAACACTGAAGCTTTCTTT.

The chain is built from TRBV12-3 or TRBV12-4 and TRBJ1-1, with D unclear. CDR3 length equals 15 residues. The V end was cut by 3 bases, the J end by 1 base, with 12 bases between. The CDR3 spells CASSLSGSRNTEAFF. The DNA of the CDR3 is TGTGCCAGCAGTTTGTCAGGTTCAAGGAACACTGAAGCTTTCTTT.

In its sample, this clonotype was seen many times. The chain has TRBV28 and TRBJ1-2, with D hard to call. V lost 6 bases and J 4 bases, leaving 12 bases between the germline ends. The CDR3 totals 13 residues. Germline V lookup: CDR1 MDHEN, CDR2 SYDVKM. The CDR3 region is CASSYNGGYGYTF. CDR3 sequence (DNA): TGTGCCAGCAGCTACAACGGAGGCTATGGCTACACCTTC.

This rearrangement joins TRBV19 to TRBJ2-2, with a weak D call TRBD2 (6 bases). V was trimmed by 3 bases and J by 6 bases, leaving 11 bases between them. This CDR3 spans 14 amino acids. Germline CDR1 LNHDA, CDR2 SQIVND (reference sequence). CDR3 amino acids: CASSISGGSGELFF. CDR3 DNA: TGTGCCAGTAGTATCTCAGGAGGGTCCGGGGAGCTGTTTTTT.

V gene TRBV11-2 combines with J gene TRBJ2-7; 10 bases map to TRBD2. CDR3 length equals 15 residues. V lost 1 base, J lost 9 bases, and 9 bases stayed unmatched. Germline V gene lookup returns CDR1 SGHAT and CDR2 FQNNGV. The CDR3: CASSLVSGRAPGQYF. The CDR3 nucleotides read TGTGCCAGCAGCTTAGTGAGCGGGAGGGCCCCCGGGCAGTACTTC.

The chain is built from TRBV14 and TRBJ1-1, with D hard to call. Looked up from germline, CDR1 is SGHDN and CDR2 is FVKESK. V gave up 1 base and J gave up 9 bases, with 12 bases separating them. The CDR3 totals 13 residues. The CDR3 DNA reads TGTGCCAGCAGCCAAGCCTCGGGCAGACAAGCTTTCTTT. Translated: CASSQASGRQAFF.

Details on this clonotype: An end of the junction does not agree with germline; a read error may underlie this. The rearrangement joins TRBV7-2 to TRBJ1-1; a possible D gene is TRBD1 (5 bases). This CDR3 spans 14 amino acids. Germline values: CDR1 SGHTA, CDR2 FQGNSA. CDR3 DNA sequence: TGTGCCAGCAGCTTAGCTTGGGGGAACACTGAACCTTTCTTT. As protein: CASSLAWGNTEPFF.

This chain uses TRBV10-3 with TRBJ1-1; D uncertain. This CDR3 is 14 amino acids long. Trimming took off 4 bases at V and 4 bases at J, with 13 bases between the two ends. Germline V gene lookup returns CDR1 ENHRY and CDR2 SYGVKD. The CDR3 region has the DNA TGTGCCATCAGTGGGTCGGGTGGAGGCACTGAAGCTTTCTTT. Its protein product is CAISGSGGGTEAFF.

The chain is built from TRBV15 and TRBJ1-1; possible D gene TRBD1, 5 bases. The ends were cut back, 2 bases at V and 11 bases at J, with 18 bases in the middle. The CDR3 consists of 14 residues. Germline CDR1 and CDR2: LNHNV and YYDKDF (reference sequence). CDR3 sequence reads: CATSRRPGFLGAFF. The CDR3 nucleotides read TGTGCCACCAGCAGAAGACCAGGGTTCCTGGGTGCTTTCTTT.

The chain links TRBV5-1 to TRBJ1-1; 7 bases align to TRBD1. CDR1 is SGHRS and CDR2 is YFSETQ in the germline V gene. There are 13 residues in the CDR3. V shed 3 bases and J 8 bases; nucleotides not matched to a gene: 7. CDR3 sequence (DNA): TGCGCCAGCAGCTCCCCAGGGGGAGTGGAAGCTTTCTTT. It specifies CASSSPGGVEAFF.